The source of this T cell receptor (beta chain) is a study of shared clonotypes between healthy human individuals. Libraries were prepared by immunoSEQ multiplex PCR; TCRdb keeps only in-frame clonotypes and omits some of them. The data contain 2.3 million or so clones, just over 90% of them seen just once; the ten biggest clones take up 0.35% to 0.5%. The CDR3 runs 16 residues. Germline loops: CDR1 SEHNR, CDR2 FQNEAQ (reference sequence). V was pared by 1 base and J by 8 bases, with 17 bases between. Input material: naive CD4+ T cells from PBMCs. Subset described: CD45RA+ positively selected. This receptor was identified in a man aged 18 to 29 in good health. Some clones in this sample may be carry-over from other donors' samples. This rearrangement joins TRBV7-9 to TRBJ1-4; D is unclear. The CDR3 region is CASSLVDASVLEKLFF. In DNA form, the CDR3 reads TGTGCCAGCAGCTTAGTGGACGCGTCGGTCTTAGAAAAACTGTTTTTT.